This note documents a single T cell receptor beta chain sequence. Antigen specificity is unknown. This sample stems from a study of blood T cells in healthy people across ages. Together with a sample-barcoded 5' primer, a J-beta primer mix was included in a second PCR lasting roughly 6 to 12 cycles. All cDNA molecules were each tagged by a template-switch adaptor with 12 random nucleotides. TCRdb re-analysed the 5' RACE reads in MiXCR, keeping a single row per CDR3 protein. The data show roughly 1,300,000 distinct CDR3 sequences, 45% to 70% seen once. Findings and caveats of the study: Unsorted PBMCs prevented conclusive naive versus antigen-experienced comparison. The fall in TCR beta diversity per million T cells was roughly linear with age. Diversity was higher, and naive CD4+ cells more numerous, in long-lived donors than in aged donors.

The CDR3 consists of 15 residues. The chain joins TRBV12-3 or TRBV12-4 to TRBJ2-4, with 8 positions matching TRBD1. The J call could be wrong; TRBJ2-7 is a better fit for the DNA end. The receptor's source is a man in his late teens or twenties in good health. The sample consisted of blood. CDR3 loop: CASSLRDRQPYEQYF. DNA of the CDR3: TGTGCCAGCAGCTTGCGGGACAGGCAACCCTACGAGCAGTACTTC.